This TCR beta chain came from a study of blood T cell repertoires in COVID-19. Study overall: PBMCs, B-cell-depleted T cells, or T cells were the source of the cDNA or gDNA that made up the material.

About this clone itself: Germline and junction disagree at one end, which may indicate a read error.

Produced via immunoSEQ multiplex PCR; TCRdb's table is partial and in-frame only. Altogether about 49,000 clones are present, around 90% being singletons, with the ten largest covering around 13%. The germline V gene encodes CDR1 SNHLY and CDR2 FYNNEI. The CDR3 sequence is 13 residues long. The sequence derives from a man of 80 years or more with acute or convalescent COVID-19. J is TRBJ2-7 and V is TRBV2; D is unresolved. Sequencing was carried out using peripheral blood. The CDR3: CASSEGAPYLQYF. Written as DNA, the CDR3 is TGTGCCAGCAGCGAAGGTGCCCCCTACTTGCAGTACTTC.